Below, 2 T cell receptor beta chains from the same sample are listed, as sequenced in a study of spatial heterogeneity in lung cancer. MiXCR was run by TCRdb on the 5' RACE reads, yielding one entry per CDR3 protein. The table has 40,000 or so distinct CDR3 sequences, 8% to 11% seen once. The time point is: blood at routine non-recurrence follow-up after resection. The sample here was PBMCs, taken at follow-up. The receptors stem from a female donor with early-stage non-small cell lung cancer.

This clonotype was picked up a small number of times. This chain connects TRBV28 to TRBJ1-5; tentatively, D is TRBD1 (5 bases). The CDR3 is 12 amino acids. V gave up 4 bases and J gave up 6 bases, with 7 bases separating them. Germline V gives CDR1 MDHEN, CDR2 SYDVKM. CDR3 bases: TGTGCCAGCAGTTGGCAGGGTCAGCCCCAGCATTTT. It specifies CASSWQGQPQHF.

This sequence joins TRBV20-1 and TRBJ2-3, with 7 bases that match TRBD2. Germline V gene sequence: CDR1 DFQATT, CDR2 SNEGSKA (reference sequence). V was pared by 5 bases and J by 4 bases, with 12 bases of the junction left unmatched. The CDR3 is 15 residues long. The CDR3 bases are TGCAGTGCTCCCCCTTGGGAGGGACGAGCAGATACGCAGTATTTT. This translates into CSAPPWEGRADTQYF.